The present T cell receptor (beta chain) was sequenced within a study of PD-L1 blockade in urothelial cancer. The CDR3 totals 18 residues. V lost 2 bases and J lost 7; bases outside the gene matches: 16. Germline loops: CDR1 MNHEY, CDR2 SMNVEV (reference sequence). Profiled with immunoSEQ multiplex PCR; TCRdb holds only in-frame clones, not every one. Here the sample spans about 74,000 clones, about 85% being singletons. V gene TRBV27 combines with J gene TRBJ2-1; 8 bases agree with TRBD2. The TCR originated in a man in his 70s with urothelial cancer. Material: PBMCs, obtained around atezolizumab (anti-PD-L1) treatment. CDR3: CASSLRREGRFLGNEQFF. The CDR3 DNA reads TGTGCCAGCAGTTTACGTCGGGAGGGCCGTTTCTTGGGGAATGAGCAGTTCTTC.